This entry lists 15 T cell receptor beta chains sequenced from one sample in a study of untreated major depressive disorder. TCRdb's copy holds only in-frame clones and misses some; the assay was immunoSEQ multiplex PCR. The table shows around 20,000 clones, with 85% to 90% occurring only once. Sequencing input: CD4+ T cells from PBMCs. The receptors derive from a woman aged 40 to 50 in good health.

The chain employs TRBV16 and TRBJ1-2; no clear D gene. The CDR3 sequence is 14 residues long. Trimming left V 0 bases short and J 5 bases short, with 10 bases between. Germline loops: CDR1 KGHSY, CDR2 FQNENV. The CDR3 sequence is CASSQSGTPYGYTF. The CDR3 bases are TGTGCCAGCAGCCAATCGGGAACCCCTTATGGCTACACCTTC.

The chain combines TRBV19 with TRBJ1-5; D not resolved. Germline CDR1 LNHDA, CDR2 SQIVND (reference sequence). Trimming took off 1 base at V and 1 base at J, with 8 bases between the two ends. The CDR3 runs to 15 residues. In DNA, the CDR3 is TGTGCCAGTAGTATAGGGTACCAAAGCAATCAGCCCCAGCATTTT. It specifies CASSIGYQSNQPQHF. Full variable domain (rest looked up from reference TRBV19 and TRBJ1-5): DGGITQSPKYLFRKEGQNVTLSCEQNLNHDAMYWYRQDPGQGLRLIYYSQIVNDFQKGDIAEGYSVSREKKESFPLTVTSAQKNPTAFYLCASSIGYQSNQPQHFGDGTRLSIL.

The chain carries TRBV18 and TRBJ2-2; 7 nucleotides line up with TRBD1. The germline gives CDR1 KGHSH, CDR2 LQKENI. The CDR3 has 15 residues. Unmatched junction bases numbered 3, after V lost 4 bases and J lost 1 base. The CDR3 spells CASSLWTGNTGELFF. Here the CDR3 DNA reads TGTGCCAGCTCACTCTGGACAGGGAACACCGGGGAGCTGTTTTTT.

The CDR3 DNA reads as TGTGCCAGCAGCTTAGGCATTGCGGGGGAACCCTACAATGAGCAGTTCTTC. Translated, it gives CASSLGIAGEPYNEQFF. The V and J genes are TRBV11-3 and TRBJ2-1; TRBD2 matches at 7 bases. The junction had 8 bases not matched to a gene; V was cut back by 1 base and J by 2 bases. The CDR3 has 17 residues. CDR1 is SGHNT, CDR2 YENEEA, per germline.

The chain couples TRBV4-1 to TRBJ2-7; 10 bases are a match to TRBD1. The V and J ends lost 6 bases and 3 bases, in that order; junction bases with no gene match: 8. The germline gives CDR1 MGHRA, CDR2 YSYEKL. This CDR3 is 15 amino acids long. The CDR3 DNA sequence: TGCGCCAGCAGACCGGGGACAGGGGTCTACTACGAGCAGTACTTC. It translates to CASRPGTGVYYEQYF.

The chain recombines TRBV29-1 with TRBJ2-5; 9 bases align to TRBD1. Trimming cost V 7 bases and J 5 bases; bases outside gene matches: 14. Germline V gene sequence: CDR1 SQVTM, CDR2 ANQGSEA. The CDR3 runs to 15 residues. The CDR3 DNA is TGCAGCGCCACATCCGGGACAGGGTTGCGGGAGACCCAGTACTTC. As protein: CSATSGTGLRETQYF.

The V call is TRBV28, the J call TRBJ1-2, with D maybe TRBD1 (6 bases). Germline CDR1 reads MDHEN; CDR2 reads SYDVKM. Deletions cut 3 bases from V and 4 bases from J, with 9 bases between. The CDR3 length is 13 residues. The DNA of the CDR3 is TGTGCCAGCAGTTTCCAGGGGATCTATGGCTACACCTTC. It specifies CASSFQGIYGYTF.

The chain is built from TRBV6-5 and TRBJ2-7, with TRBD2 identical over 10 bases. The CDR3 totals 13 residues. Looked up from germline, CDR1 is MNHEY and CDR2 is SVGAGI. V trimming: 4 bases; J trimming: 4 bases; junction bases outside the gene matches: 1. CDR3 residues: CASSSTSGYEQYF. The CDR3, as DNA: TGTGCCAGCAGTTCGACTAGCGGGTACGAGCAGTACTTC.

The chain is built from TRBV6-5 and TRBJ2-7, with D perhaps matching TRBD1 (5 bases). Germline values: CDR1 MNHEY, CDR2 SVGAGI. The CDR3 extends over 13 amino acids. Trimming pared 6 bases from V and 0 bases from J, leaving 9 bases between. The CDR3 loop is CASRGAASYEQYV. The DNA for the CDR3 is TGTGCCAGCAGAGGGGCGGCCTCCTACGAGCAGTACGTC.

The chain recombines TRBV29-1 with TRBJ2-3, with 10 bases aligning to TRBD1. The V segment lost 8 bases and the J segment 3 bases; nucleotides outside the gene matches: 5. This CDR3 comprises 13 residues. Per germline, CDR1 SQVTM and CDR2 ANQGSEA. The CDR3 sequence: CSFGTGVTDTQYF. The CDR3 DNA is TGCAGCTTCGGGACAGGGGTAACAGATACGCAGTATTTT.

The V and J genes are TRBV6-5 and TRBJ1-2; a possible D gene is TRBD1 (6 bases). This CDR3 spans 13 amino acids. From germline, CDR1 is MNHEY and CDR2 SVGAGI. V gave up 5 bases and J gave up 7 bases, with 14 bases separating them. In DNA form, the CDR3 reads TGTGCCAGCAGTCCACAAGGGGGAAGTGGCTACACCTTC. This sequence encodes CASSPQGGSGYTF.

The chain is built from TRBV7-8 and TRBJ1-2; 8 bases align to TRBD1. The CDR3 runs to 20 residues. V was clipped by 2 bases and J by 4 bases; unmatched bases: 21. Per the germline V gene, CDR1 is SGHVS and CDR2 is FQNEAQ. The CDR3 DNA is TGTGCCAGCAGCTTAATGTCGTCAGGGGGCGCGAACGCCTCGCCCTATGGCTACACCTTC. It encodes CASSLMSSGGANASPYGYTF.

V usage is TRBV5-1 and J usage is TRBJ2-3; 7 positions agree with TRBD1. V trimming: 4 bases; J trimming: 4 bases; junction bases outside the gene matches: 3. CDR3 length: 13 residues. CDR1 is SGHRS and CDR2 is YFSETQ in the germline V gene. The CDR3: CASSDRDADTQYF. In DNA, the CDR3 is TGCGCCAGCAGCGACAGGGACGCAGATACGCAGTATTTT.

The V call is TRBV5-1, the J call TRBJ2-5, with D perhaps TRBD1 (6 bases). Germline assignment: CDR1 SGHRS and CDR2 YFSETQ. CDR3 size: 16 residues. V was pared by 4 bases and J by 5 bases, with 21 bases between. CDR3 coding DNA: TGCGCCAGCAGCCCTCACGGCCGAACTGGGGGCGAGACCCAGTACTTC. It encodes CASSPHGRTGGETQYF. The whole variable domain, remainder taken from reference TRBV5-1 and TRBJ2-5, is KAGVTQTPRYLIKTRGQQVTLSCSPISGHRSVSWYQQTPGQGLQFLFEYFSETQRNKGNFPGRFSGRQFSNSRSEMNVSTLELGDSALYLCASSPHGRTGGETQYFGPGTRLLVL.

J is TRBJ2-7 and V is TRBV2; the match to TRBD1 covers 10 bases. Looked up from germline, CDR1 is SNHLY and CDR2 is FYNNEI. CDR3 length: 14 amino acids. V dropped 5 bases and J dropped 5; count of bases not matched to a gene: 6. The CDR3 is CASSSVTGGDEQYF. The DNA of the CDR3 is TGTGCCAGCAGTTCGGTGACAGGGGGCGACGAGCAGTACTTC.